Listed here are 30 T cell receptor beta chains from one sample, sequenced in a study of T cell repertoires in MIS-A myocarditis. Sequenced by immunoSEQ multiplex PCR; TCRdb stores in-frame clones only, minus some. The sample holds about 11,000 clones, 65% to 90% seen once. The sequenced material came from right ventricle heart tissue obtained at autopsy. Receptors were obtained from a man between 18 and 35 years old with fulminant myocarditis from multisystem inflammatory syndrome in adults (MIS-A) after COVID-19.

This clone has just one count. The chain couples TRBV28 to TRBJ1-5; D is unclear. The CDR3 length is 15 residues. CDR1 MDHEN and CDR2 SYDVKM come from the germline V gene. Trimming removed 2 bases from V and 2 bases from J, with 10 bases in between. CDR3 sequence: CASSLTTRGNQPQHF. CDR3 coding DNA: TGTGCCAGCAGTTTAACTACCCGGGGCAATCAGCCCCAGCATTTT.

The CDR3 region is CASSYVAGGGYSNQPQHF. The CDR3 DNA follows: TGTGCCAGCAGTTACGTGGCAGGAGGAGGTTATAGCAATCAGCCCCAGCATTTT. This chain links TRBV6-2 or TRBV6-3 with TRBJ1-5; D is unresolved. Germline CDR1 and CDR2: MNHEY and SVGEGT. V shed 2 bases and J shed 0 bases, with 17 bases lying between them. The CDR3 consists of 18 residues.

The rearrangement links TRBV15 to TRBJ2-1, with 8 bases identical to TRBD2. The CDR3 is made up of 15 amino acids. The junction had 10 bases not matched to a gene; V was cut back by 5 bases and J by 7 bases. The germline V gene encodes CDR1 LNHNV and CDR2 YYDKDF (reference sequence). The CDR3 sequence: CATSGQRETVNEQFF. CDR3 DNA sequence: TGTGCCACCAGCGGCCAGCGGGAGACCGTAAATGAGCAGTTCTTC.

V and J are TRBV6-4 and TRBJ2-2; 8 nucleotides line up with TRBD1. This CDR3 has 13 residues. The V segment lost 5 bases and the J segment 7 bases; nucleotides outside the gene matches: 3. Germline V gives CDR1 MRHNA, CDR2 SNTAGT. CDR3 amino acids: CASSTTGGGELFF. The CDR3 region has the DNA TGTGCCAGCAGTACTACAGGGGGCGGGGAGCTGTTTTTT.

This clone appeared a few times. As DNA, the CDR3 is TGTGCCAGCAGCCGCCAGGGGCGGGCTAATGAAAAACTGTTTTTT. Its protein is CASSRQGRANEKLFF. V and J are TRBV7-2 and TRBJ1-4; D may be TRBD1 (6 bases). In germline, CDR1 is SGHTA, CDR2 FQGNSA. This CDR3 region has 15 residues. The V and J ends lost 5 bases and 3 bases respectively, with 13 bases between them.

This clone showed up just once. The chain is built from TRBV15 and TRBJ1-5; no firm D call. Germline CDR1 LNHNV, CDR2 YYDKDF (reference sequence). V gave up 1 base and J gave up 11 bases, with 12 bases separating them. The CDR3 is made up of 13 amino acids. Here the CDR3 reads CATSRGEGRSQHF. The CDR3 nucleotides are TGTGCCACCAGCAGAGGGGAAGGGAGGTCCCAGCATTTT.

The rearrangement uses TRBV24-1 and TRBJ1-2, with a possible D match to TRBD1 (6 bases). The V end lost 2 bases, the J end lost 7 bases, and 16 bases lay between the germline ends. Germline V CDR1 and CDR2: KGHDR, SFDVKD. CDR3 length: 15 residues. CDR3: CATSDSGARGGGYTF. CDR3 DNA sequence: TGTGCCACCAGTGATTCGGGGGCGCGGGGTGGTGGCTACACCTTC.

The V call is TRBV11-2, the J call TRBJ2-1, with D possibly being TRBD1 (5 bases). V was cut by 6 bases and J by 2 bases, with 23 bases left in between. This CDR3 contains 18 residues. Germline V gives CDR1 SGHAT, CDR2 FQNNGV. In DNA, the CDR3 is TGTGCCAGCAGGCTAAGGTGGCCAGGGAATAACGCCTACAATGAGCAGTTCTTC. This codes for CASRLRWPGNNAYNEQFF.

The chain links TRBV28 to TRBJ2-7; D unclear. From germline, CDR1 is MDHEN and CDR2 SYDVKM. Trimming pared 3 bases from V and 0 bases from J, leaving 6 bases between. There are 13 residues in the CDR3. CDR3 sequence: CASSLGTSYEQYF. CDR3 nucleotides: TGTGCCAGCAGTTTGGGCACCTCCTACGAGCAGTACTTC. Supplemented by reference TRBV28 and TRBJ2-7, the full variable domain reads DVKVTQSSRYLVKRTGEKVFLECVQDMDHENMFWYRQDPGLGLRLIYFSYDVKMKEKGDIPEGYSVSREKKERFSLILESASTNQTSMYLCASSLGTSYEQYFGPGTRLTVT.

This chain connects TRBV3-1 (or the pseudogene TRBV3-2) to TRBJ1-2; no reliable D call. The CDR3 is 12 residues long. In germline, CDR1 is LGHDT, CDR2 YNNKEL (reference sequence). V shed 1 base and J shed 4 bases, with 4 bases lying between them. DNA for the CDR3: TGTGCCAGCAGCCAAGGGACCTATGGCTACACCTTC. Residues: CASSQGTYGYTF.

The V call is TRBV5-4, the J call TRBJ2-7; no reliable D call. The CDR3 contains 13 residues. V lost 0 bases to trimming and J lost 7 bases, with 11 bases between them. CDR1 is SGHNT, CDR2 YYREEE, per germline (reference sequence). The CDR3 loop is CASSLADVGEQYF. DNA for the CDR3: TGTGCCAGCAGCTTGGCCGACGTGGGGGAGCAGTACTTC.

The chain uses TRBV7-9 and TRBJ2-2; 8 nucleotides agree with TRBD1. The CDR3 has 16 amino acids. CDR1 SEHNR and CDR2 FQNEAQ come from the germline V gene (reference sequence). V lost 2 bases and J lost 10; bases outside the gene matches: 12. The CDR3 region is CASSLSAQGAREELFF. The CDR3 DNA sequence: TGTGCCAGCAGCTTAAGTGCCCAGGGGGCGCGGGAGGAGCTGTTTTTT.

This clone was recorded only once. The chain couples TRBV29-1 to TRBJ2-7; 8 nucleotides match TRBD1. The germline gives CDR1 SQVTM, CDR2 ANQGSEA. V shed 7 bases, J shed 6 bases, and the junction held 8 bases outside the gene matches. The CDR3 runs 12 residues. The CDR3 bases are TGCAGCGCTCAGGACAGGGTTGGCGAGCAGTACTTC. Protein: CSAQDRVGEQYF.

This chain joins TRBV27 and TRBJ2-1; no clear D gene. The CDR3 runs 13 residues. Germline V gene lookup returns CDR1 MNHEY and CDR2 SMNVEV (reference sequence). V lost 0 bases to trimming and J lost 9 bases, with 9 bases between them. CDR3 in DNA: TGTGCCAGCAGTTTATCAACTTGGAGTGAGCAGTTCTTC. It specifies CASSLSTWSEQFF.

In this sample, this clone turned up a few times. The rearrangement joins TRBV2 to TRBJ1-1; D gene uncertain. CDR3 size: 14 residues. Trimming took off 8 bases at V and 0 bases at J, with 13 bases between the two ends. Looked up from germline, CDR1 is SNHLY and CDR2 is FYNNEI. The chain's CDR3 is CASSFVALNTEAFF. The CDR3, as DNA: TGTGCCAGCTCGTTCGTGGCCTTGAACACTGAAGCTTTCTTT.

CDR3 loop: CASSVHQGDGYGYTF. The CDR3 region has the DNA TGTGCCAGCAGCGTCCATCAGGGGGACGGCTATGGCTACACCTTC. This chain connects TRBV11-2 to TRBJ1-2; TRBD1 matches 7 bases. The V and J ends lost 5 bases and 4 bases, in that order; junction bases with no gene match: 10. Germline CDR1 is SGHAT and CDR2 is FQNNGV. This CDR3 region has 15 residues.

This clone was found a few times. The J gene is TRBJ2-7, the V gene TRBV4-1, with 9 bases identical to TRBD1. CDR1 is MGHRA, CDR2 YSYEKL, per germline. CDR3 length: 16 amino acids. Trimming at V came to 4 bases and at J to 5 bases, leaving 12 bases not matched to a gene. CDR3 region: CASSLYGTGTFDEQYF. The CDR3 DNA follows: TGCGCCAGCAGCCTATATGGGACAGGGACTTTTGACGAGCAGTACTTC.

This clone qualifies as medium-sized. The chain links TRBV27 to TRBJ2-1, with a tentative D call TRBD2 (7 bases). V was trimmed by 8 bases and J by 9 bases, leaving 23 bases between them. CDR1 and CDR2 (germline): MNHEY, SMNVEV (reference sequence). This CDR3 is 15 amino acids long. The CDR3 DNA reads as TGTGCCAGCGTTTCCCGGGGGGCTTTTTTGTGTGAGCAGTTCTTC. Protein product: CASVSRGAFLCEQFF.

V and J are TRBV9 and TRBJ1-1; no reliable D call. The CDR3 sequence is 14 residues long. The germline V gene encodes CDR1 SGDLS and CDR2 YYNGEE. With 0 bases removed from V and 4 bases from J, the gap between germline ends came to 10 bases. The CDR3 sequence: CASSVGPSATEAFF. Written as DNA, the CDR3 is TGTGCCAGCAGCGTAGGACCGTCAGCCACTGAAGCTTTCTTT.

J is TRBJ1-3 and V is TRBV3-1 (or the pseudogene TRBV3-2); 8 nucleotides match TRBD1. Germline-derived CDR1 and CDR2 are LGHDT and YNNKEL (reference sequence). V lost 3 bases and J lost 4; bases outside the gene matches: 5. The CDR3 spans 15 residues. The CDR3 loop is CASSQRTGRGNTIYF. The CDR3 coding sequence is TGTGCCAGCAGCCAGAGGACAGGGAGGGGAAACACCATATATTTT.

The chain is built from TRBV4-2 and TRBJ2-3, with TRBD1 identical over 9 bases. There are 16 residues in the CDR3. J was trimmed by 6 bases and V by 2 bases; bases with no gene match: 9. In germline, CDR1 is LGHNA, CDR2 YNFKEQ. CDR3 loop: CASSQRVGTGSDTQYF. In DNA, the CDR3 is TGTGCCAGCAGCCAAAGAGTTGGGACAGGGTCGGATACGCAGTATTTT.

This clone was picked up one time. The V gene is TRBV29-1, the J gene TRBJ1-2; D ambiguous. This CDR3 spans 13 amino acids. Trimming cost V 0 bases and J 8 bases, with 13 bases left between them. Germline CDR1 is SQVTM and CDR2 is ANQGSEA. The CDR3 sequence: CSVEDAISRGYTF. The CDR3 DNA follows: TGCAGCGTTGAAGATGCGATATCGCGGGGCTACACCTTC.

The chain joins TRBV2 to TRBJ2-2; D uncertain. This CDR3 is 16 amino acids long. Trimming left V 3 bases short and J 4 bases short, with 15 bases between. In germline, CDR1 is SNHLY, CDR2 FYNNEI. In DNA form, the CDR3 reads TGTGCCAGCAGTGATATAAATAGGGTGGGCACCGGGGAGCTGTTTTTT. This encodes CASSDINRVGTGELFF.

J is TRBJ1-6 and V is TRBV4-1; D gene uncertain. The CDR3 is 12 residues long. Trimming removed 1 base at V and 10 bases at J, with 5 bases between. Germline loops: CDR1 MGHRA, CDR2 YSYEKL. Here the CDR3 reads CASSQASSPLHF. The CDR3, as DNA: TGCGCCAGCAGCCAAGCGAGCTCACCCCTCCACTTT.

The V and J genes are TRBV18 and TRBJ2-1, with 7 bases fitting TRBD1. Germline V lookup: CDR1 KGHSH, CDR2 LQKENI. J lost 4 bases, V lost 2 bases, and 8 bases had no gene match. The CDR3 sequence is 16 residues long. The CDR3: CASSPIWTGAYNEQFF. Here the CDR3 DNA reads TGTGCCAGCTCACCAATCTGGACAGGAGCGTACAATGAGCAGTTCTTC.

This clone turned up a few times. This chain uses TRBV2 with TRBJ1-1; the D gene is possibly TRBD1 (6 bases). The CDR3 length is 15 residues. Germline CDR1 and CDR2: SNHLY and FYNNEI. V lost 7 bases to trimming and J lost 2 bases, with 17 bases between them. The CDR3 spells CASTLVGGGNTEAFF. CDR3 bases: TGTGCCAGCACCCTCGTTGGAGGGGGAAACACTGAAGCTTTCTTT.

The genes are TRBV27 and TRBJ1-5; 7 bases map to TRBD1. This CDR3 is built from 14 residues. Germline V lookup: CDR1 MNHEY, CDR2 SMNVEV (reference sequence). V gave up 10 bases and J gave up 1 base; unmatched junction bases: 7. CDR3 coding DNA: TGTGCCACCTCGACAGGGATCAGCAATCAGCCCCAGCATTTT. Encoded protein: CATSTGISNQPQHF.

The chain carries TRBV19 and TRBJ1-1; D is perhaps TRBD1 (5 bases). CDR1 is LNHDA, CDR2 SQIVND, per germline (reference sequence). The V end lost 2 bases, the J end lost 0 bases, and 19 bases lay between the germline ends. The CDR3 is 18 residues long. The CDR3 nucleotides read TGTGCCAGTAGTATATGGGGCCTACGGGGTTTAATGAACACTGAAGCTTTCTTT. It codes for CASSIWGLRGLMNTEAFF.

The V and J genes are TRBV19 and TRBJ1-2; 8 bases fit TRBD1. This CDR3 spans 15 amino acids. Germline lookup yields CDR1 LNHDA and CDR2 SQIVND (reference sequence). The junction had 5 bases not matched to a gene; V was cut back by 3 bases and J by 2 bases. DNA for the CDR3: TGTGCCAGTAGTATCGGCAGGGGGCTGAACTATGGCTACACCTTC. Its protein is CASSIGRGLNYGYTF. The whole variable domain, remainder taken from reference TRBV19 and TRBJ1-2, is DGGITQSPKYLFRKEGQNVTLSCEQNLNHDAMYWYRQDPGQGLRLIYYSQIVNDFQKGDIAEGYSVSREKKESFPLTVTSAQKNPTAFYLCASSIGRGLNYGYTFGSGTRLTVV.

The J gene is TRBJ1-4, the V gene TRBV25-1, with a weak D call TRBD1 (5 bases). The V gene's germline CDR1 is MGHDK and CDR2 SYGVNS. There are 15 residues in the CDR3. V gave up 4 bases and J gave up 8 bases, with 17 bases separating them. The CDR3 DNA reads TGTGCCAGCAGTGCTACAGGCGGTTCGGGCGAAAAACTGTTTTTT. As protein: CASSATGGSGEKLFF. Based on the CDR3 plus reference TRBV25-1 and TRBJ1-4, the full variable domain is EADIYQTPRYLVIGTGKKITLECSQTMGHDKMYWYQQDPGMELHLIHYSYGVNSTEKGDLSSESTVSRIRTEHFPLTLESARPSHTSQYLCASSATGGSGEKLFFGSGTQLSVL.